The 15 T cell receptor beta chains in this list originate from one sample, sequenced in a study of response to subunit inactivated influenza vaccine. TCRdb re-called the RT-PCR reads with MiXCR, one entry per CDR3 protein. The data show 500,000 to 550,000 distinct CDR3 sequences, roughly 8.2% seen once. The sample consisted of PBMCs from blood, taken less than 30 months after vaccination. Receptor source: a man aged 45 to 75 who received an inactivated influenza vaccine.

The sample holds many counts of this clonotype. The chain employs TRBV7-9 and TRBJ1-4; D gene unclear. The V end was cut by 2 bases, the J end by 8 bases, with 15 bases between. Germline V lookup: CDR1 SEHNR, CDR2 FQNEAQ (reference sequence). This CDR3 region has 15 residues. The CDR3: CASSLPRSNEEKLFF. The CDR3 DNA is TGTGCCAGCAGCTTACCCCGATCCAACGAGGAAAAACTGTTTTTT.

This clonotype was observed at least ten times. This chain uses TRBV27 with TRBJ2-1, with a possible D match to TRBD2 (5 bases). CDR1 is MNHEY and CDR2 is SMNVEV in the germline V gene (reference sequence). The CDR3 runs 15 residues. V lost 5 bases and J lost 0, with 11 bases in between. CDR3: CASSPDFRSYNEQFF. The CDR3 DNA reads TGTGCCAGCAGTCCGGACTTCCGCTCCTACAATGAGCAGTTCTTC.

This clonotype came up many times. The rearrangement links TRBV28 to TRBJ1-4; 8 nucleotides align to TRBD1. This CDR3 region has 12 residues. Germline trimming cut 7 bases from V and 8 bases from J; bases unmatched to any gene: 3. Germline loops: CDR1 MDHEN, CDR2 SYDVKM. The CDR3 nucleotides are TGTGCCAGCAATCAGGGGGCGGAAAAACTGTTTTTT. Its protein product is CASNQGAEKLFF. Based on the CDR3 plus reference TRBV28 and TRBJ1-4, the full variable domain is DVKVTQSSRYLVKRTGEKVFLECVQDMDHENMFWYRQDPGLGLRLIYFSYDVKMKEKGDIPEGYSVSREKKERFSLILESASTNQTSMYLCASNQGAEKLFFGSGTQLSVL.

This clonotype appeared many times. This chain connects TRBV4-3 to TRBJ2-3, with a possible D match to TRBD2 (5 bases). The CDR3 runs 15 residues. V was pared by 0 bases and J by 3 bases, with 10 bases between. Germline loops: CDR1 LGHNA, CDR2 YSLEER. The CDR3 DNA is TGCGCCAGCAGCCAAGACCTACTAGTGACAGATACGCAGTATTTT. As protein: CASSQDLLVTDTQYF.

The chain carries TRBV20-1 and TRBJ2-5; D uncertain. Per germline, CDR1 DFQATT and CDR2 SNEGSKA (reference sequence). CDR3 length equals 13 residues. V gave up 1 base and J gave up 1 base, with 7 bases separating them. CDR3 sequence (DNA): TGCAGTGCTAGAGCTGGTCCCCAAGAGACCCAGTACTTC. Translating it yields CSARAGPQETQYF.

This clonotype came up a few times. The V and J genes are TRBV4-3 and TRBJ1-5; 9 positions match TRBD1. CDR1 is LGHNA and CDR2 is YSLEER in the germline V gene. Losses at the gene ends were 4 bases for V and 7 bases for J; bases not matched to a gene: 8. The CDR3 is 15 residues long. CDR3 nucleotide sequence: TGCGCCAGCAGCCTACACAGGGGGCAGGGACAGCCCCAGCATTTT. Protein product: CASSLHRGQGQPQHF.

The table lists this clonotype with a few counts. This chain links TRBV6-1 with TRBJ2-5, with D perhaps matching TRBD1 (6 bases). Trimming took 6 bases from V and 2 from J, leaving 13 bases between them. Germline V gene sequence: CDR1 MNHNS, CDR2 SASEGT. CDR3 size: 14 residues. The CDR3 bases are TGTGCCAGCAGCCGGGACAAGTTACAAGAGACCCAGTACTTC. It is translated as CASSRDKLQETQYF.

This clonotype was seen a handful of times. This rearrangement joins TRBV10-2 to TRBJ2-5; no clear D. Between the trimmed V and J ends, which lost 1 base and 1 base, there was a span of 7 bases. Germline V gene lookup returns CDR1 WSHSY and CDR2 SAAADI. The CDR3 loop spans 14 amino acids. The CDR3 DNA reads as TGCGCCAGCAGTGAGTTCCTCCTCCAAGAGACCCAGTACTTC. Its protein is CASSEFLLQETQYF.

V gene TRBV30 combines with J gene TRBJ2-1, with D unresolved. Germline V gene sequence: CDR1 GTSNPN, CDR2 SVGIG (reference sequence). This CDR3 comprises 11 residues. V was clipped by 5 bases and J by 12 bases, with 14 bases between them. CDR3 sequence (DNA): TGTGCCTGGGTTACATGGGGTAGGCAGTTCTTC. Translated, it gives CAWVTWGRQFF.

The CDR3 DNA is TGCAGTGCCGCCGGACTAGCGGGACAAACCTACGAGCAGTACTTC. Amino acids: CSAAGLAGQTYEQYF. The V gene is TRBV20-1, the J gene TRBJ2-7; TRBD2 matches at 12 bases. This CDR3 spans 15 amino acids. Germline values: CDR1 DFQATT, CDR2 SNEGSKA (reference sequence). V gave up 6 bases and J gave up 2 bases; unmatched junction bases: 8.

This clonotype was seen ten or more times. The chain is built from TRBV3-1 and TRBJ2-5; 8 bases match TRBD1. Per the germline V gene, CDR1 is LGHDT and CDR2 is YNNKEL (reference sequence). V was pared by 4 bases and J by 2 bases, with 9 bases of the junction left unmatched. The CDR3 is 16 amino acids. This CDR3 reads CASSLRTGRLQETQYF. The CDR3 nucleotides read TGTGCCAGCAGCCTCCGGACAGGGAGGTTACAAGAGACCCAGTACTTC.

The chain has TRBV5-6 and TRBJ2-7, with D possibly TRBD2 on 5 matching bases. Germline-derived CDR1 and CDR2 are SGHDT and YYEEEE. There are 13 residues in the CDR3. Between the trimmed V and J ends, which lost 2 bases and 3 bases, there was a span of 9 bases. The CDR3 protein is CASSLPSGYEQYF. The CDR3 nucleotides are TGTGCCAGCAGCTTACCGAGCGGCTACGAGCAGTACTTC. The full variable domain, in which reference TRBV5-6 and TRBJ2-7 provide the parts outside the CDR3, is DAGVTQSPTHLIKTRGQQVTLRCSPKSGHDTVSWYQQALGQGPQFIFQYYEEEERQRGNFPDRFSGHQFPNYSSELNVNALLLGDSALYLCASSLPSGYEQYFGPGTRLTVT.

This clonotype was detected many times. The V call is TRBV7-2, the J call TRBJ2-1; tentatively, D is TRBD2 (6 bases). The germline gives CDR1 SGHTA, CDR2 FQGNSA. CDR3 length: 16 residues. Trimming removed 1 base at V and 4 bases at J, with 14 bases between. The DNA for the CDR3 is TGTGCCAGCAGCTTAGACGGTGGGAGGAGTTACAATGAGCAGTTCTTC. Protein product: CASSLDGGRSYNEQFF.

This clonotype was seen repeatedly, ten times or more. The chain couples TRBV12-3 or TRBV12-4 to TRBJ2-1; TRBD1 matches 11 bases. This CDR3 is 14 amino acids long. V lost 6 bases and J lost 6; bases outside the gene matches: 4. The CDR3 region has the DNA TGTGCCAGCAGCTTGGGGACAGGGGGCAATGAGCAGTTCTTC. It specifies CASSLGTGGNEQFF.

J is TRBJ2-5 and V is TRBV5-1; D uncertain. Germline V lookup: CDR1 SGHRS, CDR2 YFSETQ. This CDR3 is 13 amino acids long. V lost 4 bases and J lost 0, with 7 bases in between. In nucleotides, the CDR3 is TGCGCCAGCAGCCGCGCGTACCAAGAGACCCAGTACTTC. Protein product: CASSRAYQETQYF.